This is a list of T cell receptor beta chains from one sample in a study of human T cells and chemical hapten exposure. TCRdb processed the RACE reads anew with MiXCR; each CDR3 protein has one entry. The sample has approximately 80,000 distinct CDR3 sequences; about 11% are singletons. The input for sequencing was whole blood, taken in connection with sensitization to the hapten diphenylcyclopropenone (DPC). The receptors derive from a woman aged 45 to 65 with alopecia areata. Some clones in this sample may be carry-over from other donors' samples. Both conserved end residues are part of each CDR3. Each record gives: D gene, V gene, J gene, clone size, CDR3 protein, CDR3 DNA. A D gene is named only where the DNA matches it firmly. Size values are once, few and many counts, or a class for expanded clones, and some rows have none.

>NA|TRBV7-9|TRBJ2-2|many
CAPFGASNTGELFF
TGTGCCCCCTTTGGGGCCTCGAACACCGGGGAGCTGTTTTTT
>NA|TRBV29-1|TRBJ2-1|many
CSVGRPNNEQFF
TGCAGCGTCGGGCGGCCGAACAATGAGCAGTTCTTC
>TRBD2|TRBV28|TRBJ2-7|many
CASLGGTYEQYF
TGTGCCAGCTTGGGGGGGACCTACGAGCAGTACTTC
>NA|TRBV18|TRBJ2-2|medium-sized
CASSRTANTGELFF
TGTGCCAGCTCACGGACAGCGAACACCGGGGAGCTGTTTTTT
>NA|TRBV2|TRBJ1-6|NA
CASSGTHSPLHF
TGTGCCAGCAGTGGTACTCATTCACCCCTCCACTTT
>TRBD2|TRBV12-3/TRBV12-4|TRBJ2-5|few
CASSLLAGGPETQYF
TGTGCCAGCAGTTTGCTAGCGGGAGGGCCGGAGACCCAGTACTTC
>NA|TRBV7-8|TRBJ1-3|NA
CASLASGNTIYF
TGTGCCAGCCTCGCCTCTGGAAACACCATATATTTT
>NA|TRBV29-1|TRBJ1-2|few
CSARAPSGYTF
TGCAGCGCGAGGGCTCCGAGTGGCTACACCTTC
>NA|TRBV7-2|TRBJ2-5|many
CASSLGGVETQYF
TGTGCCAGCAGCTTAGGAGGCGTTGAGACCCAGTACTTC
>NA|TRBV5-4|TRBJ2-3|NA
CASSDSGPSTDTQYF
TGTGCCAGCAGCGATAGCGGACCCAGCACAGATACGCAGTATTTT
>TRBD2|TRBV20-1|TRBJ2-3|few
CSAIKSGGPTDTQYF
TGCAGTGCTATAAAGAGCGGGGGGCCCACAGATACGCAGTATTTT
>NA|TRBV27|TRBJ2-7|few
CATKWTSTSYEQYF
TGTGCCACAAAGTGGACAAGCACTTCCTACGAGCAGTACTTC
>TRBD1|TRBV27|TRBJ2-2|many
CASSGTGGKHGELFF
TGTGCCAGCAGCGGGACAGGGGGCAAGCACGGGGAGCTGTTTTTT
>NA|TRBV28|TRBJ1-1|NA
CASSPRGPGKGAFF
TGTGCCAGCAGTCCTAGGGGCCCGGGGAAAGGAGCTTTCTTT
>TRBD1|TRBV7-2|TRBJ2-7|many
CASIDQWDRVPYEQYF
TGTGCCAGCATCGACCAGTGGGACAGGGTCCCCTACGAGCAGTACTTC
>NA|TRBV7-2|TRBJ1-1|many
CASSLVSGFEAFF
TGTGCCAGCAGCTTAGTGTCAGGATTTGAAGCTTTCTTT
>NA|TRBV4-3|TRBJ1-1|many
CASSQDWGKDVAFF
TGCGCCAGCAGCCAAGATTGGGGGAAGGACGTGGCTTTCTTT
>NA|TRBV19|TRBJ2-1|many
CASSIKGGSYNEQFF
TGTGCCAGTAGTATAAAGGGGGGGTCCTACAATGAGCAGTTCTTC
>NA|TRBV28|TRBJ2-5|NA
CASSSDRDTYARETQYF
TGTGCCAGCAGTTCAGACCGGGACACTTACGCGAGAGAGACCCAGTACTTC
>TRBD2|TRBV5-4|TRBJ2-7|few
CASSLGLAGSYEQYF
TGTGCCAGCAGCTTGGGACTAGCGGGCTCCTACGAGCAGTACTTC
>NA|TRBV7-2|TRBJ2-7|few
CASSFYTTGSYEQYF
TGTGCCAGCAGCTTCTACACAACAGGGTCGTACGAGCAGTACTTC
>TRBD2|TRBV5-5|TRBJ2-1|few
CASSSAGLAVYNEQFF
TGTGCCAGCAGCTCCGCAGGACTAGCGGTCTACAATGAGCAGTTCTTC